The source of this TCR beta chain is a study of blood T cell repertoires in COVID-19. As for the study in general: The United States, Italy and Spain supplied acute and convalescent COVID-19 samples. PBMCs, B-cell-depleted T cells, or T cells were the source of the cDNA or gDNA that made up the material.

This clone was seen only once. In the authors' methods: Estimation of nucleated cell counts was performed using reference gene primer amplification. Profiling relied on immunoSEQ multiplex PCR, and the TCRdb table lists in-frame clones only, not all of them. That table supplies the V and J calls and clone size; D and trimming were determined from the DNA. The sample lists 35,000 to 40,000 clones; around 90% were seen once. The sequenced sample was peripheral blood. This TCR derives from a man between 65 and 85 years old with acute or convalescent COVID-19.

CDR3 in DNA: TGTGCCATCAGACCGGGACTAGCGGGGAGCACAGATACGCAGTATTTT. Protein: CAIRPGLAGSTDTQYF. The chain employs TRBV10-3 and TRBJ2-3; 13 bases match TRBD2. The germline V gene encodes CDR1 ENHRY and CDR2 SYGVKD. With V trimmed by 6 bases and J by 0 bases, 3 bases remained unmatched. The CDR3 length is 16 residues.